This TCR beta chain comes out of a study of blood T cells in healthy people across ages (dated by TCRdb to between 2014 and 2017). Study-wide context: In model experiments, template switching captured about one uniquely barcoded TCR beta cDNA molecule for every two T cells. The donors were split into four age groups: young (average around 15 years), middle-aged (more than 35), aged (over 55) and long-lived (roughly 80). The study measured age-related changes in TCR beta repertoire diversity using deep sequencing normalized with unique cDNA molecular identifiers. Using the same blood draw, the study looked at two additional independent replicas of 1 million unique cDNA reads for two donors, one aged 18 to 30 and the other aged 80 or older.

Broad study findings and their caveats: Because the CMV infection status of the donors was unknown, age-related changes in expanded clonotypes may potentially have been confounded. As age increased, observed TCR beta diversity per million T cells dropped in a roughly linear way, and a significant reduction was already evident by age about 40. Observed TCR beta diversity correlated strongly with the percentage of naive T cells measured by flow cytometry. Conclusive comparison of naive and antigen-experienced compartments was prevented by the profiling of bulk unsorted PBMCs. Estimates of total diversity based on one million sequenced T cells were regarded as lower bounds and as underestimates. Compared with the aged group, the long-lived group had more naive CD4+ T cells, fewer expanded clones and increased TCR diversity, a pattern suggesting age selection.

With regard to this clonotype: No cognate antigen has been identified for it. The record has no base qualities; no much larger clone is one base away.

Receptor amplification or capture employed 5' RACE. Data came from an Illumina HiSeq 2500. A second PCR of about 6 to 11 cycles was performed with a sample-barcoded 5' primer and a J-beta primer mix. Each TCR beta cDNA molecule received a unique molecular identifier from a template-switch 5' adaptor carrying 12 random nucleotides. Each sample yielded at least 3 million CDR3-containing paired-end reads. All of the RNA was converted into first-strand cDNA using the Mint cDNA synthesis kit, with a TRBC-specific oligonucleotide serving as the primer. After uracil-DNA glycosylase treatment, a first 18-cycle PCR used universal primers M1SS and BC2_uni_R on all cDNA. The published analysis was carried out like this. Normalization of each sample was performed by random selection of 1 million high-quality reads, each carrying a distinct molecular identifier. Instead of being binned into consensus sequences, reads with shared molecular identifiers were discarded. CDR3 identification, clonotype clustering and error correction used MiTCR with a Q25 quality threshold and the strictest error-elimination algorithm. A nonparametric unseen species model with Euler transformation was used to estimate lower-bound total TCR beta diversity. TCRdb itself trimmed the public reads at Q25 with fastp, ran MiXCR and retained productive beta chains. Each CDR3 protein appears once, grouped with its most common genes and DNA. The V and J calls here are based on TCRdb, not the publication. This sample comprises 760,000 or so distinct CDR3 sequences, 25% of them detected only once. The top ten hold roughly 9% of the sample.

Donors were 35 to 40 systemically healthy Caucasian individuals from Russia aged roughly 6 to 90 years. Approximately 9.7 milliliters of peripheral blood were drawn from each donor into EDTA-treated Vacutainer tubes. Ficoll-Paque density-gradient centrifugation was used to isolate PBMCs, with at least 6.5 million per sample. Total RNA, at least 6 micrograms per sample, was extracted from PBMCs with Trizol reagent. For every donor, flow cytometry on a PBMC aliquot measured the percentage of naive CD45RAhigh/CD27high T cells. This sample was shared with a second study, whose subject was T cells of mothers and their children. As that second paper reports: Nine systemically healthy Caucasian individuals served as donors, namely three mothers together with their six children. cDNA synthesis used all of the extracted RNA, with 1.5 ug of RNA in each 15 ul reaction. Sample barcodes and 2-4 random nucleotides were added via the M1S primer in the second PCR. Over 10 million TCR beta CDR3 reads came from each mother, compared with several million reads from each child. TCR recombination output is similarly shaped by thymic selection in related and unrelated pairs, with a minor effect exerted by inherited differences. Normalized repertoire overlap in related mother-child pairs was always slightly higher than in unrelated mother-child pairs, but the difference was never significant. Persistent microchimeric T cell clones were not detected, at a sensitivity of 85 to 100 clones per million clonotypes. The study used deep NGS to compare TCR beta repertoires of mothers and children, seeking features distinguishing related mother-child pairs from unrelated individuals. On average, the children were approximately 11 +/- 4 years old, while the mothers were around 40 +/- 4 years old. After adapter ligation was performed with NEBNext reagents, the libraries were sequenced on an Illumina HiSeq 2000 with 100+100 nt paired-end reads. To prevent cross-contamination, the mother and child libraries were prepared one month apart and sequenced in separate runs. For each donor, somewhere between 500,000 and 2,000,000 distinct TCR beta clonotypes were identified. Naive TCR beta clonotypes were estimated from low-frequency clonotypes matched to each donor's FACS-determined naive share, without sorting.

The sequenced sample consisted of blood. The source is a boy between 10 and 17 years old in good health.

The CDR3 in this case is CASSIAIPVGSEAFF. The nucleotide sequence is TGTGCCAGTAGTATAGCCATTCCTGTCGGGTCTGAAGCTTTCTTT. The chain is made from TRBV19 and TRBJ1-1; the D gene is not confidently resolved. For CDR1 and CDR2, the germline V gene (reference sequence) lists LNHDA and SQIVND. V is clipped by 1 base and J by 6 bases, and the sequence between their germline boundaries is 15 bases long. The CDR3, cysteine through phenylalanine, is 15 amino acids long. Of all the DNA, just the CDR3 is kept, 45 bases in frame from base 1.